These 21 T cell receptor beta chains came from one sample sequenced in a study of CD4 and CD8 cells across lung adenocarcinoma regions. TCRdb fed the PCR reads into MiXCR, producing one record per CDR3 protein. The profile covers some 11,000 distinct CDR3 sequences, with 50% to 60% appearing a single time and roughly 90% taken by the ten largest. Sequencing was performed on CD8+ T cells from the margin of a lung tumor. Every receptor here comes from a male donor with lung adenocarcinoma. The CD4 and CD8 labels of this study may be unreliable.

This chain uses TRBV10-2 with TRBJ2-4; D may match TRBD1 or TRBD2 (6 bases each). Germline loops: CDR1 WSHSY, CDR2 SAAADI. V lost 3 bases and J lost 10, with 22 bases in between. The CDR3 runs to 16 residues. The CDR3 protein is CASSEQGLWGKDIQYF. The CDR3 region has the DNA TGCGCCAGCAGTGAACAGGGACTGTGGGGCAAAGATATTCAGTACTTC.

A remark on this clonotype: One end of the junction does not line up with germline, which may come from a read error. The chain carries TRBV25-1 and TRBJ2-1, with 8 bases fitting TRBD2. This CDR3 region has 14 residues. In germline, CDR1 is MGHDK, CDR2 SYGVNS. The CDR3 coding sequence is TGTGCGGGGAGCGGGGGAGGAGGGCAAGATACCCAGTATTTC. Translation gives CAGSGGGGQDTQYF.

The chain carries TRBV10-1 and TRBJ2-1; 8 nucleotides match TRBD1. The J call is doubtful: the DNA matches TRBJ2-7 better. In germline, CDR1 is WNHNN, CDR2 SYGVQD (reference sequence). The CDR3 totals 13 residues. The CDR3 spells CASPQGATYEQYF. Written as DNA, the CDR3 is TGCGCCAGCCCCCAGGGGGCCACCTACGAGCAGTACTTC.

A few counts support this clonotype. CDR3: CASSYRVGGTSATDTQYF. In nucleotides, the CDR3 is TGTGCCAGCAGTTACCGAGTAGGCGGGACTAGCGCGACAGATACGCAGTATTTT. The V gene is TRBV6-5, the J gene TRBJ2-3, with TRBD2 matching over 10 bases. From germline, CDR1 is MNHEY and CDR2 SVGAGI. The CDR3 extends over 18 amino acids. V gave up 2 bases and J gave up 3 bases; unmatched junction bases: 11.

The chain combines TRBV6-5 with TRBJ2-3, with 13 bases lining up with TRBD2. CDR3 length equals 15 residues. Trimming removed 4 bases from V and 4 bases from J; junction bases left unmatched: 2. Germline CDR1 and CDR2: MNHEY and SVGAGI. The CDR3 protein is CASSWTSGGSDTQYF. CDR3 bases: TGTGCCAGCAGTTGGACTAGCGGGGGCTCAGATACGCAGTATTTT.

Judged by abundance, this clonotype is medium-sized (0.01 to 0.1%). The chain has TRBV6-1 and TRBJ2-3; 15 bases fit TRBD2. The CDR3 has 16 amino acids. The V gene's germline CDR1 is MNHNS and CDR2 SASEGT. Germline trimming cut 7 bases from V and 5 bases from J; bases unmatched to any gene: 7. This CDR3 is CASTRTSGRALDTQYF. CDR3 coding DNA: TGTGCCAGCACCCGGACTAGCGGGAGGGCCCTAGATACGCAGTATTTT.

V usage is TRBV6-5 and J usage is TRBJ2-3; D tentatively reads TRBD1 or TRBD2 (7 bases each). Germline CDR1 reads MNHEY; CDR2 reads SVGAGI. V was shortened by 5 bases and J by 1 base, with 16 bases between the two germline ends. CDR3 length: 16 amino acids. Here the CDR3 DNA reads TGTGCCAGCAGTCACCAGGGGGGGGAGGGCACAGATACGCAGTATTTT. Residues: CASSHQGGEGTDTQYF.

This sequence joins TRBV6-1 and TRBJ1-6; D unresolved. Germline CDR1 MNHNS, CDR2 SASEGT. The V end was cut by 7 bases, the J end by 3 bases, with 10 bases between. This CDR3 has 14 residues. CDR3 sequence: CASTAHNYNSPLHF. The CDR3 DNA is TGTGCCAGCACGGCGCACAACTATAATTCACCCCTCCACTTT.

The rearrangement joins TRBV12-3 or TRBV12-4 to TRBJ2-3; D remains ambiguous. The CDR3 covers 13 residues. Trimming took 3 bases from V and 4 from J, leaving 8 bases between them. The CDR3 nucleotides are TGTGCCAGCAGTTTGCCTCCATCAGATACGCAGTATTTT. Encoded protein: CASSLPPSDTQYF.

The V call is TRBV10-2, the J call TRBJ2-7; D is perhaps TRBD2 (5 bases). The CDR3 sequence is 15 residues long. CDR1 and CDR2 (germline): WSHSY, SAAADI. Trimming took off 0 bases at V and 2 bases at J, with 11 bases between the two ends. The CDR3 DNA reads as TGCGCCAGCAGTGAGTCGGAAGAGGGCCCCTACGAGCAGTACTTC. It encodes CASSESEEGPYEQYF.

In regard to this clonotype: At one of its ends the junction is not consistent with the germline gene, which may arise from a read error. V is TRBV6-1 and J is TRBJ2-2, with D possibly matching TRBD2 (6 bases). The CDR3 runs to 16 residues. CDR1 and CDR2 from the germline V gene are MNHNS and SASEGT. The CDR3 loop is CASSEEGGAKSRELFF. The CDR3 DNA is TGTGCCAGCAGTGAAGAGGGAGGTGCGAAGAGCAGGGAGCTGTTCTTT.

The sample holds a few counts of this clonotype. The rearrangement links TRBV7-2 to TRBJ2-1; 10 bases match TRBD2. This CDR3 contains 15 residues. Germline lookup yields CDR1 SGHTA and CDR2 FQGNSA. The junction had 6 bases not matched to a gene; V was cut back by 4 bases and J by 6 bases. The CDR3 DNA reads as TGTGCCAGCAGCTCGGGCCTAGCGGGGGTCAATGAGCAGTTCTTC. Protein: CASSSGLAGVNEQFF.

This clonotype was recorded a few times. The chain uses TRBV6-1 and TRBJ2-3; TRBD1 matches at 8 bases. Per germline, CDR1 MNHNS and CDR2 SASEGT. CDR3 size: 17 residues. Germline trimming cut 2 bases from V and 3 bases from J; bases unmatched to any gene: 10. The CDR3 loop is CASSEKWNRGETDTQYF. The CDR3 coding sequence is TGTGCCAGCAGTGAAAAGTGGAACAGGGGGGAGACAGATACGCAGTATTTT.

This clonotype is judged medium-sized. The gene calls are TRBV6-8 and TRBJ2-4; possibly TRBD2 for D (5 bases). The CDR3 totals 15 residues. V gave up 6 bases and J gave up 0 bases, with 12 bases separating them. Germline assignment: CDR1 MNHGY and CDR2 SAAAGT. The chain's CDR3 is CASRGESVAKNIQYF. CDR3 DNA sequence: TGTGCCAGCAGGGGAGAAAGTGTAGCCAAAAACATTCAGTACTTC.

This clonotype was counted between two and nine times. In DNA, the CDR3 is TGTGCCAGCATCGCAGCGGGCGGTGGCTATGGCTACACCTTC. Translating it yields CASIAAGGGYGYTF. The rearrangement uses TRBV6-1 and TRBJ1-2, with D unresolved. The CDR3 length is 14 residues. Germline-derived CDR1 and CDR2 are MNHNS and SASEGT. The germline V and J ends were trimmed by 7 bases and 4 bases, with 16 bases remaining between them.

This rearrangement joins TRBV6-5 to TRBJ2-1; D remains unclear. In germline, CDR1 is MNHEY, CDR2 SVGAGI. The V end was cut by 4 bases, the J end by 2 bases, with 6 bases between. This CDR3 has 13 residues. CDR3 region: CASSFSTYNEQFF. As DNA, the CDR3 is TGTGCCAGCAGTTTCTCAACCTACAATGAGCAGTTCTTC.

The rearrangement joins TRBV10-3 to TRBJ2-3, with TRBD2 as a possible D gene (5 bases). The CDR3 has 14 amino acids. Germline lookup yields CDR1 ENHRY and CDR2 SYGVKD. The DNA of the CDR3 is TGTGCGGGGAGAGGAGGCGGTGGCCAAGAGACGCAGTATTTT. Translated: CAGRGGGGQETQYF.

This clonotype was observed a few times. This chain joins TRBV10-2 and TRBJ1-4; D may be TRBD1 (6 bases). This CDR3 contains 14 residues. CDR1 and CDR2 from the germline V gene are WSHSY and SAAADI. The germline V and J ends were trimmed by 0 bases and 10 bases, with 12 bases remaining between them. CDR3 amino acids: CASSESGGGRKLFF. CDR3 nucleotides: TGCGCCAGCAGTGAGTCGGGGGGGGGCCGAAAACTGTTTTTT.

This clonotype occurred a few times. The genes are TRBV7-8 and TRBJ2-3, with D unresolved. In germline, CDR1 is SGHVS, CDR2 FQNEAQ. V gave up 1 base and J gave up 4 bases, with 9 bases separating them. The CDR3 runs 14 residues. CDR3 region: CASSLDSPPDTQYF. Written as DNA, the CDR3 is TGTGCCAGCAGCTTAGACAGCCCGCCAGATACGCAGTATTTT.

The chain carries TRBV6-1 and TRBJ2-4; 7 bases are shared with TRBD2. The CDR3 runs 19 residues. V lost 6 bases to trimming and J lost 13 bases; unmatched junction nucleotides: 30. Germline loops: CDR1 MNHNS, CDR2 SASEGT. CDR3 DNA sequence: TGTGCCAGCAGGGGCCTGTTGGGGCGGGAGTTTAGTTCCTACAATGAGCAGTACTTC. Its protein product is CASRGLLGREFSSYNEQYF.

In its sample, this clonotype was seen a few times. The gene calls are TRBV11-3 and TRBJ2-3; D may be TRBD1 (6 bases). V was clipped by 1 base and J by 0 bases, with 11 bases between them. The germline V gene encodes CDR1 SGHNT and CDR2 YENEEA. The CDR3 loop spans 16 amino acids. CDR3 region: CASSLGRTASTDTQYF. CDR3 nucleotide sequence: TGTGCCAGCAGCTTAGGCCGGACAGCTAGCACAGATACGCAGTATTTT.